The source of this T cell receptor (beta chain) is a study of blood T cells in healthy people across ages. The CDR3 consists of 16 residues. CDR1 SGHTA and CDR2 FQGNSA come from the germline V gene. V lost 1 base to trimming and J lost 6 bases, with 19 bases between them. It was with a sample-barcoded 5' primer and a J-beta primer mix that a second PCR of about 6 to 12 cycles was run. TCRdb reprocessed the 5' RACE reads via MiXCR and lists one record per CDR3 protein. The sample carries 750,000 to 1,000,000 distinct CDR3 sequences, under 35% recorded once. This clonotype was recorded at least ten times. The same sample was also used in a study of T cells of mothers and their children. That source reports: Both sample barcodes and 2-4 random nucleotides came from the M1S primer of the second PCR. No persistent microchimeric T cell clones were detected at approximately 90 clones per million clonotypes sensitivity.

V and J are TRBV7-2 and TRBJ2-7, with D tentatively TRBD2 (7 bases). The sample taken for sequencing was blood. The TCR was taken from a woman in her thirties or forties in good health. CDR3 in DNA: TGTGCCAGCAGCTTAGGGCTGGTGGCGGGGGCTTCCGAGCAGTACTTC. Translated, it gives CASSLGLVAGASEQYF.